This T cell receptor (beta chain) was profiled in a study of OX40 agonist ivuxolimab in advanced cancers. Overall study: Every 2 weeks, patients got intravenous ivuxolimab at one of six dose levels (0.01-10 mg/kg).

Trimming took off 2 bases at V and 4 bases at J, with 6 bases between the two ends. CDR1 is SGHAT, CDR2 FQDESV, per germline (reference sequence). The CDR3 is made up of 12 amino acids. Sequenced by immunoSEQ multiplex PCR; TCRdb stores in-frame clones only, minus some. The sample includes over 70,000 clones, roughly 91% of them seen just once. Patients who had autoimmune disease history or got systemic immunosuppression were left out. This receptor was obtained from an adult with an advanced solid tumor such as melanoma, head and neck, liver or kidney cancer. This rearrangement joins TRBV11-1 to TRBJ2-7; no reliable D call. Material: CD4+ or CD8+ T cells sorted from blood, obtained in a trial of the OX40 agonist ivuxolimab. In DNA form, the CDR3 reads TGTGCCAGCAGCTTAATGGCTTACGAGCAGTACTTC. Translation gives CASSLMAYEQYF.